These T cell receptor beta chains were read from a single sample in a study of blood T cell repertoires in COVID-19. Measured with immunoSEQ multiplex PCR; TCRdb has only the in-frame clones, and not every one. The repertoire includes roughly 140,000 clones, over 75% of them detected once, and 15% sits in the top ten. Specimen: peripheral blood. These receptors all stem from a middle-aged woman with acute or convalescent COVID-19. The CDR3 runs from the conserved cysteine through the conserved F or W. The D gene is left open where the match is weak. The size field is filled for only some rows; it gives once, few, many or a size class.

-	TRBV9	TRBJ2-2	-	CASSPPVGAPGELFF	TGTGCCAGCAGCCCCCCGGTGGGGGCGCCCGGGGAGCTGTTTTTT
-	TRBV29-1	TRBJ2-7	-	CSVEDQGVHYEQYF	TGCAGCGTTGAAGATCAAGGGGTACACTACGAGCAGTACTTC
-	TRBV29-1	TRBJ1-1	-	CSVTGNTEAFF	TGCAGCGTTACAGGAAACACTGAAGCTTTCTTT
-	TRBV4-1	TRBJ1-5	-	CASSQVAGTNQPQHF	TGCGCCAGCAGCCAAGTAGCGGGGACCAATCAGCCCCAGCATTTT
-	TRBV27	TRBJ2-7	TRBD2	CASSSTGTTVYEQYF	TGTGCCAGCAGTTCCACCGGGACTACCGTCTACGAGCAGTACTTC
-	TRBV27	TRBJ1-5	-	CASSFGQPNQPQHF	TGTGCCAGCAGTTTCGGACAGCCGAATCAGCCCCAGCATTTT
-	TRBV18	TRBJ2-7	-	CASSPILPTGDYEQYF	TGTGCCAGCTCACCAATATTACCGACAGGAGACTACGAGCAGTACTTC
once	TRBV2	TRBJ1-3	TRBD1	CASSGDRVGGNTIYF	TGTGCCAGCAGTGGGGACAGGGTGGGTGGAAACACCATATATTTT
-	TRBV30	TRBJ2-1	TRBD2	CAWSVTGGDNEQFF	TGTGCCTGGAGTGTAACGGGGGGAGACAATGAGCAGTTCTTC
-	TRBV5-6	TRBJ2-7	-	CASSFLTYEQYF	TGTGCCAGCAGCTTCCTTACCTACGAGCAGTACTTC
-	TRBV2	TRBJ1-2	-	CASSGQAIVGYTF	TGTGCCAGCAGTGGACAGGCCATAGTGGGCTACACCTTC
-	TRBV7-8	TRBJ1-6	-	CASSRQGYSPLHF	TGTGCCAGCTCCCGGCAGGGTTATTCACCCCTCCACTTT
-	TRBV19	TRBJ2-3	TRBD2	CSSRNSGSTDTQYF	TGTTCCTCTAGAAATAGCGGGTCCACAGATACGCAGTATTTT
-	TRBV2	TRBJ2-5	TRBD2	CASSELRLAGETQYF	TGTGCCAGCAGTGAATTAAGACTAGCGGGGGAGACCCAGTACTTC
-	TRBV19	TRBJ2-2	TRBD1	CASSLGQGRTGELFF	TGTGCCAGTAGTTTGGGACAGGGAAGGACCGGGGAGCTGTTTTTT
once	TRBV4-2	TRBJ2-7	TRBD2	CASSRDGTRGREQYF	TGTGCCAGCAGTCGTGACGGGACTAGGGGCCGCGAGCAGTACTTC
-	TRBV7-8	TRBJ1-2	TRBD1	CASSSDRAYTF	TGTGCCAGCAGCTCCGACAGGGCCTACACCTTC
-	TRBV24-1	TRBJ2-1	TRBD2	CATSGTSGRGGYNEQFF	TGTGCCACCAGTGGGACTAGCGGGAGGGGGGGCTACAATGAGCAGTTCTTC
-	TRBV9	TRBJ2-7	TRBD1	CASSSRTGSNEQYF	TGTGCCAGCAGCTCCCGGACAGGGAGTAACGAGCAGTACTTC
-	TRBV6-5	TRBJ1-1	-	CASSYRQHLQAFF	TGTGCCAGCAGTTATAGACAGCATTTACAAGCTTTCTTT
-	TRBV19	TRBJ1-2	-	CASSTPGGAANYGYTF	TGTGCCAGTAGTACCCCAGGAGGCGCAGCTAACTATGGCTACACCTTC
-	TRBV29-1	TRBJ2-7	TRBD2	CSVELAGGLEQYF	TGCAGCGTTGAACTAGCGGGAGGGCTCGAGCAGTACTTC
-	TRBV7-3	TRBJ2-3	TRBD2	CASSPRRSGSTDTQYF	TGTGCCAGCAGCCCTCGTCGTAGCGGGAGCACAGATACGCAGTATTTT
-	TRBV3-1/TRBV3-2	TRBJ2-2	TRBD2	CASSRSLAGPTGELFF	TGTGCCAGCAGCCGGAGCCTAGCGGGGCCAACCGGGGAGCTGTTTTTT
-	TRBV3-1/TRBV3-2	TRBJ1-1	TRBD1	CASKFQGGTEAFF	TGTGCCAGCAAGTTCCAGGGGGGCACTGAAGCTTTCTTT
-	TRBV15	TRBJ1-5	-	CATSSTGRADQPQHF	TGTGCCACCAGCAGCACAGGCAGGGCGGATCAGCCCCAGCATTTT
-	TRBV27	TRBJ1-1	-	CASSPDSWVTEAFF	TGTGCCAGCAGTCCGGACAGCTGGGTCACTGAAGCTTTCTTT
-	TRBV4-1	TRBJ2-7	TRBD1	CASSQDGRDRGYEQYF	TGCGCCAGCAGCCAAGATGGCCGGGACAGGGGTTACGAGCAGTACTTC
-	TRBV11-2	TRBJ1-4	-	CASSLVPDSDEKLFF	TGTGCCAGCAGCTTAGTACCGGACAGTGATGAAAAACTGTTTTTT
-	TRBV6-6	TRBJ2-1	TRBD2	CASTSPGLAIVNEQFF	TGTGCCAGTACTTCACCGGGACTAGCAATCGTCAATGAGCAGTTCTTC
-	TRBV27	TRBJ1-6	TRBD1	CASSLGQPYNSPLHF	TGTGCCAGCAGTCTGGGACAGCCCTATAATTCACCCCTCCACTTT
-	TRBV5-8	TRBJ2-1	-	CASSLGDGLRDEQFF	TGTGCCAGCAGCTTAGGAGATGGACTCCGGGATGAGCAGTTCTTC
-	TRBV28	TRBJ2-7	-	CASKDSYEQYF	TGTGCCAGCAAGGACAGCTACGAGCAGTACTTC
-	TRBV29-1	TRBJ1-6	TRBD1	CSVAGGLDSPLHF	TGCAGCGTCGCAGGGGGTTTGGATTCACCCCTCCACTTT
-	TRBV28	TRBJ2-2	-	CASSLRGSPGELFF	TGTGCCAGCAGTTTAAGAGGGTCTCCCGGGGAGCTGTTTTTT
-	TRBV5-1	TRBJ1-6	-	CASSRNRQDPNSPLHF	TGCGCCAGCAGCCGTAATAGACAGGACCCAAATTCACCCCTCCACTTT
-	TRBV7-3	TRBJ2-5	TRBD1	CASSLSTGAETQYF	TGTGCCAGCAGCCTATCGACAGGGGCCGAGACCCAGTACTTC
-	TRBV30	TRBJ1-5	TRBD1	CAWSDRTGWGNQPQHF	TGTGCCTGGAGTGACCGGACAGGCTGGGGAAATCAGCCCCAGCATTTT
-	TRBV28	TRBJ2-2	TRBD2	CASSLFSGGETGELFF	TGTGCCAGCAGTTTATTCAGCGGGGGGGAAACCGGGGAGCTGTTTTTT
-	TRBV10-3	TRBJ2-5	TRBD1	CAIKQGVGETQYF	TGTGCCATCAAACAGGGGGTTGGGGAGACCCAGTACTTC
-	TRBV9	TRBJ2-1	-	CASSVETLPYNEQFF	TGTGCCAGCAGCGTGGAGACTTTGCCCTACAATGAGCAGTTCTTC
-	TRBV27	TRBJ1-1	-	CASRAGFASTEAFF	TGTGCCAGCAGAGCAGGGTTTGCGAGCACTGAAGCTTTCTTT
-	TRBV6-6	TRBJ2-5	-	CASSQGQETQYF	TGTGCCAGCAGCCAGGGTCAAGAGACCCAGTACTTC
-	TRBV23-1	TRBJ1-2	-	CASSQCPGLSYDYGYTF	TGCGCCAGCAGTCAATGTCCAGGCTTGTCGTACGACTATGGCTACACCTTC
-	TRBV7-8	TRBJ1-4	-	CASSLQDEKLFF	TGTGCCAGCAGCTTGCAGGATGAAAAACTGTTTTTT
few	TRBV6-5	TRBJ2-2	-	CASNRDYTGELFF	TGTGCCAGCAACCGGGATTACACCGGGGAGCTGTTTTTT